There are a few counts of the clone carrying this T cell receptor (beta chain). The antigen is not known. The sample comes from a study of cytomegalovirus exposure and HLA in healthy donors. Study-level results: The authors considered a cluster of highly shared sequence variants likely to be a sequencing artifact. CMV serostatus was the sole immune exposure information available. Reportedly, cytomegalovirus status was diagnosed with high sensitivity and specificity. Most observed TCR sequences were rare, whereas some public TCRs were detected in many donors.

The PCR used 60 Vbeta and 13 Jbeta primers. Measured with immunoSEQ multiplex PCR; TCRdb has only the in-frame clones, and not every one. This table has some 150,000 clones, roughly 84% appearing once. This CDR3 comprises 14 residues. The V gene's germline CDR1 is MNHNY and CDR2 SVGAGI (reference sequence). Trimming at V came to 6 bases and at J to 6 bases, leaving 10 bases not matched to a gene. The clonotype originates from a boy younger than 10 in good health and CMV-seronegative. The genes are TRBV6-6 and TRBJ2-7; 8 bases are a match to TRBD1. Input material: PBMCs. CDR3 in DNA: TGTGCCAGCAGGTACGACAGGGGAGCTGGCGAGCAGTACTTC. Amino acids: CASRYDRGAGEQYF.